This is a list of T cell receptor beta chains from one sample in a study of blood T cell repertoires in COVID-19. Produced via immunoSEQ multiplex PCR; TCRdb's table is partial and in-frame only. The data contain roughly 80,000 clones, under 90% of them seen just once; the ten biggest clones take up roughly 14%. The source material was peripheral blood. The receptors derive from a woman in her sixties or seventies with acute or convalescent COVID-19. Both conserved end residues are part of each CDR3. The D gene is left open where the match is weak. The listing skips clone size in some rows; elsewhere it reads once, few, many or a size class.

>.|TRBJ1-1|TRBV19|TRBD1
CASTQTGPMNTEAFF
TGTGCCAGTACCCAGACAGGGCCTATGAACACTGAAGCTTTCTTT
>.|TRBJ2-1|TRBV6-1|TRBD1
CASSALSGTGGNEQFF
TGTGCCAGCAGTGCGCTTTCCGGGACAGGGGGCAATGAGCAGTTCTTC
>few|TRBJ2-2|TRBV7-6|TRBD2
CASSLRLAGETNTGELFF
TGTGCCAGCAGCTTAAGGCTAGCGGGAGAAACGAACACCGGGGAGCTGTTTTTT
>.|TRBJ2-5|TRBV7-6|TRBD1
CASSLGGRTGTTQETQYF
TGTGCCAGCAGCTTAGGGGGACGGACAGGGACGACGCAAGAGACCCAGTACTTC
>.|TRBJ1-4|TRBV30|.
CAWSPGLVEKLFF
TGTGCCTGGAGTCCGGGACTTGTTGAAAAACTGTTTTTT
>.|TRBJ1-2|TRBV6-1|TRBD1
CASSDPSTGYLYGHTF
TGTGCCAGCAGTGACCCATCGACAGGGTATCTCTATGGCCACACCTTC
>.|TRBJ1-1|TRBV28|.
CASSTPTVNTEAFF
TGTGCCAGCAGCACCCCGACAGTGAACACTGAAGCTTTCTTT
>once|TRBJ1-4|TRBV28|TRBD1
CASTSPQGYEKLFF
TGTGCCAGCACCTCTCCACAGGGGTATGAAAAACTGTTTTTT
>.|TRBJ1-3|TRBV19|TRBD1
CATGQVPGNTIYF
TGTGCCACCGGACAGGTACCAGGAAACACCATATATTTT
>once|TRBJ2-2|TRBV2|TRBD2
CATVAGVNTGELFF
TGTGCCACCGTAGCGGGGGTGAACACCGGGGAGCTGTTTTTT
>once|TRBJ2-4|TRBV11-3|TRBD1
CASSLLGTGGARNIQYF
TGTGCCAGCAGCTTATTGGGGACAGGGGGCGCGAGGAACATTCAGTACTTC
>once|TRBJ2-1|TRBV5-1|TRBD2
CASSPRFLAGNYNEQFF
TGCGCCAGCAGCCCCCGGTTTCTAGCGGGCAACTACAATGAGCAGTTCTTC
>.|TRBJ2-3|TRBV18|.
CASSGGSTDTQYF
TGTGCCAGCTCAGGCGGGAGCACAGATACGCAGTATTTT
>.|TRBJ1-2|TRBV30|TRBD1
CAWSLQGNYGYTF
TGTGCCTGGAGTTTACAGGGGAACTATGGCTACACCTTC
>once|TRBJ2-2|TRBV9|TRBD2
CASSAGLAGNTGELFF
TGTGCCAGCAGCGCCGGACTAGCGGGAAACACCGGGGAGCTGTTTTTT
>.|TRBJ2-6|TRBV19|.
CASRGTGTSGANVLTF
TGTGCCAGTAGAGGAACCGGGACTTCGGGGGCCAACGTCCTGACTTTC
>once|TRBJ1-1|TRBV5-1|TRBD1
CASSLGQGSTEAFF
TGCGCCAGCAGCTTGGGACAGGGGTCCACTGAAGCTTTCTTT
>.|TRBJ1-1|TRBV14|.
CASTTGFFTEAFF
TGTGCCAGCACCACAGGGTTTTTCACTGAAGCTTTCTTT
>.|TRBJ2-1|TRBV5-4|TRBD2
CASISGTSGTYNEQFF
TGTGCCAGCATATCGGGCACTAGCGGAACCTACAATGAGCAGTTCTTC
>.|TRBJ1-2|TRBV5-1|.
CASSPTPTDYGYTF
TGCGCCAGCAGCCCCACGCCGACAGACTATGGCTACACCTTC